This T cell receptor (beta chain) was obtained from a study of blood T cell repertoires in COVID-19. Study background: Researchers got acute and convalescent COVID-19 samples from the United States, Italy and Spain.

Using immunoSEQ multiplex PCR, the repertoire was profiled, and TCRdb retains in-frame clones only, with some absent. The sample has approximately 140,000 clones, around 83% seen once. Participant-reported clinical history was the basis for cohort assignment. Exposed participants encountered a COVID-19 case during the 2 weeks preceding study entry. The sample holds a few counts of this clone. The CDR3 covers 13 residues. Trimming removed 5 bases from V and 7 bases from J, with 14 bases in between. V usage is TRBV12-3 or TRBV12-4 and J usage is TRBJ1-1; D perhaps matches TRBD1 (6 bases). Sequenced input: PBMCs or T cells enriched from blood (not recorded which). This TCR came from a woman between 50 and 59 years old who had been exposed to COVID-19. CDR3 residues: CASSLTGKVEAFF. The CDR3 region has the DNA TGTGCCAGCAGTCTTACAGGGAAGGTTGAAGCTTTCTTT.